Following are 8 T cell receptor beta chains from one sample sequenced in a study of shared clonotypes between healthy human individuals (dated by TCRdb to about 2020). The protocol used for the library was the immunoSEQ multiplex PCR assay. TCRdb took this table from immuneACCESS and kept in-frame rearrangements with V and J called. Such tables lack part of the clones; where checked against another copy, unresolved V genes explain under half of the gap, and the rest is unexplained. Here the sample has roughly 2.4 million clones; approximately 94% occur a single time. The biggest ten clones account for roughly 0.13% of the sample. Sample: naive CD4+ T cells sorted from blood. Read against the paper, the sample's cell subset or site label means: CD45RA+ positively selected. The receptors stem from a man between 18 and 35 years old in good health.

The chain combines TRBV7-2 with TRBJ2-7, with 8 bases identical to TRBD2. Per germline, CDR1 SGHTA and CDR2 FQGNSA. The CDR3 loop spans 16 amino acids. The V gene end was trimmed by 7 bases and the J gene end by 4 bases; junction bases not matched to a gene: 15. The CDR3 DNA reads TGTGCCAGCAACCCTGGACTAGCCAGAGGGGGGTACGAGCAGTACTTC. Translation gives CASNPGLARGGYEQYF. The whole variable domain, filled in from reference TRBV7-2 and TRBJ2-7, reads GAGVSQSPSNKVTEKGKDVELRCDPISGHTALYWYRQSLGQGLEFLIYFQGNSAPDKSGLPSDRFSAERTGGSVSTLTIQRTQQEDSAVYLCASNPGLARGGYEQYFGPGTRLTVT.

The chain carries TRBV6-5 and TRBJ2-7; perhaps D is TRBD1 or TRBD2 (6 bases each). Germline assignment: CDR1 MNHEY and CDR2 SVGAGI. V lost 6 bases and J 3 bases, leaving 12 bases between the germline ends. This CDR3 spans 13 amino acids. CDR3 residues: CASSRGGNYEQYF. The DNA of the CDR3 is TGTGCCAGCAGCCGAGGGGGGAACTACGAGCAGTACTTC.

The chain carries TRBV6-1 and TRBJ2-4; D remains unclear. The CDR3 has 15 residues. The germline V gene has CDR1 MNHNS and CDR2 SASEGT. The V gene lost 4 bases and the J gene lost 1 base, with 11 bases spanning the gap. CDR3 nucleotides: TGTGCCAGCAGTGCCCCGGAATTGGCCAAAAACATTCAGTACTTC. Protein sequence: CASSAPELAKNIQYF.

This chain connects TRBV6-5 to TRBJ2-5; 9 bases fit TRBD1. The CDR3 loop spans 16 amino acids. The germline V gene encodes CDR1 MNHEY and CDR2 SVGAGI. Trimming took 2 bases from V and 3 from J; bases not matched to a gene: 7. In nucleotides, the CDR3 is TGTGCCAGCAGTTACCGAACAGGGGGCTTTGAAGAGACCCAGTACTTC. Translating it yields CASSYRTGGFEETQYF.

A word on this clone: Other DNA variants within this sample encode the same CDR3. The CDR3 bases are TGCGCCAGCAGCTTTAGAGGACCTAATGAAAAACTGTTTTTT. Translated, it gives CASSFRGPNEKLFF. This chain uses TRBV5-1 with TRBJ1-4; the D is unclear. Trimming took off 2 bases at V and 3 bases at J, with 8 bases between the two ends. The CDR3 extends over 14 amino acids. The V gene's germline CDR1 is SGHRS and CDR2 YFSETQ. Full variable domain (outside the CDR3, taken from reference TRBV5-1 and TRBJ1-4): KAGVTQTPRYLIKTRGQQVTLSCSPISGHRSVSWYQQTPGQGLQFLFEYFSETQRNKGNFPGRFSGRQFSNSRSEMNVSTLELGDSALYLCASSFRGPNEKLFFGSGTQLSVL.

The V call is TRBV6-1, the J call TRBJ2-1; no definite D call. CDR1 and CDR2 from the germline V gene are MNHNS and SASEGT. Trimming shortened V by 9 bases and J by 7 bases, and 7 bases separated the two germline ends. This CDR3 comprises 10 residues. CDR3: CASSLNEQFF. Written as DNA, the CDR3 is TGTGCCAGTTCTCTTAATGAGCAGTTCTTC.

The chain employs TRBV30 and TRBJ1-1, with 9 positions matching TRBD1. The CDR3 consists of 14 residues. Unmatched junction bases numbered 7, after V lost 8 bases and J lost 0 bases. CDR1 is GTSNPN, CDR2 SVGIG, per germline (reference sequence). The CDR3 spells CATYRGLMNTEAFF. The CDR3 DNA sequence: TGTGCCACCTACAGGGGGCTTATGAACACTGAAGCTTTCTTT. The full variable domain, its missing parts supplied by reference TRBV30 and TRBJ1-1, is SQTIHQWPATLVQPVGSPLSLECTVEGTSNPNLYWYRQAAGRGLQLLFYSVGIGQISSEVPQNLSASRPQDRQFILSSKKLLLSDSGFYLCATYRGLMNTEAFFGQGTRLTVV.

This sequence joins TRBV2 and TRBJ2-7; D gene ambiguous. V was clipped by 3 bases and J by 5 bases, with 14 bases between them. Germline V gives CDR1 SNHLY, CDR2 FYNNEI. The CDR3 totals 14 residues. DNA of the CDR3: TGTGCCAGCAGTGATGCCCCCTCGAAAGACGAGCAGTACTTC. It translates to CASSDAPSKDEQYF.